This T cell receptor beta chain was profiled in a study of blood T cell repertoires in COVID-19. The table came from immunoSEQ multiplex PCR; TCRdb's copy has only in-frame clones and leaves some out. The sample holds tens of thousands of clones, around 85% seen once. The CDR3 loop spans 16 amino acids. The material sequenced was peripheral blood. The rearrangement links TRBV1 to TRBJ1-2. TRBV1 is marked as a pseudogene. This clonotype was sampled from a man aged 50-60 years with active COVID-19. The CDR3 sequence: CTSSPGGGRRRYGYTF. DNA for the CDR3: TGCACCAGCAGCCCGGGGGGGGGACGGCGACGCTATGGCTACACCTTC.